This TCR beta chain emerged from a study of blood T cell repertoires in COVID-19. Study as a whole: The United States, Italy and Spain supplied acute and convalescent COVID-19 samples. T cells, B-cell-depleted T cells, or PBMCs supplied cDNA or gDNA.

Seattle participants joined during active infection and were tracked over time. The CDR3 runs to 14 residues. Trimming removed 1 base from V and 3 bases from J, with 9 bases in between. The germline CDR1 and CDR2 sequences are SGHTA and FQGNSA. In the original processing: From reference gene primer amplification, estimates of nucleated cell counts were derived. Clones were sequenced by immunoSEQ multiplex PCR, and TCRdb holds only the in-frame ones, with some missing. V and J calls and clone size are those listed in that table; D and trimming were worked out from the DNA. This sample has 330,000 or so clones, with roughly 89% found just once.

J is TRBJ1-1 and V is TRBV7-2; tentatively, D is TRBD1 (5 bases). Sequencing used peripheral blood. The sequence was collected from a woman aged 60-75 years with COVID-19, enrolled during active disease. DNA of the CDR3: TGTGCCAGCAGCTTAGGGTTAGGGGACACTGAAGCTTTCTTT. It encodes CASSLGLGDTEAFF.